A single sample is the source of the 31 T cell receptor beta chains below, sequenced in a study of blood T cell repertoires in COVID-19. The protocol was immunoSEQ multiplex PCR, while the TCRdb copy is restricted to in-frame clones and leaves out a portion. The table records 150,000 to 200,000 clones, over 80% of them present only once. The sample comprised peripheral blood. The origin of the receptors is a woman older than 75 with active or convalescent COVID-19.

This rearrangement joins TRBV19 to TRBJ1-5; no clear D gene. The V end was cut by 5 bases, the J end by 8 bases, with 13 bases between. Per germline, CDR1 LNHDA and CDR2 SQIVND (reference sequence). The CDR3 loop spans 13 amino acids. This CDR3 is CASSPPGSKPQHF. The CDR3 bases are TGTGCCAGTAGTCCCCCGGGGAGTAAGCCCCAGCATTTT.

The rearrangement uses TRBV6-5 and TRBJ1-1; no firm D call. This CDR3 has 14 residues. Germline CDR1 is MNHEY and CDR2 is SVGAGI. V was clipped by 0 bases and J by 6 bases, with 11 bases between them. The CDR3 DNA reads as TGTGCCAGCAGTTACTCGGAGGGTGGGGCTGAAGCTTTCTTT. Translation: CASSYSEGGAEAFF.

The table lists this clone with a count of one. This rearrangement joins TRBV18 to TRBJ2-2; the match to TRBD1 covers 7 bases. J gave up 4 bases and V 3 bases, and 2 bases lay outside the gene matches. The CDR3 has 14 residues. Germline V gene lookup returns CDR1 KGHSH and CDR2 LQKENI. Here the CDR3 reads CASSPTGFTGELFF. The CDR3 nucleotides read TGTGCCAGCTCACCGACAGGGTTCACCGGGGAGCTGTTTTTT.

This clone came up once. This chain joins TRBV4-3 and TRBJ1-1; D gene uncertain. Germline V gene sequence: CDR1 LGHNA, CDR2 YSLEER. This CDR3 is 14 amino acids long. V lost 3 bases and J lost 1, with 9 bases in between. The CDR3 DNA reads TGCGCCAGCAGCCATTTAACCGGGAACACTGAAGCTTTCTTT. This encodes CASSHLTGNTEAFF.

This chain joins TRBV19 and TRBJ1-5; 7 bases align to TRBD1. V trimming: 7 bases; J trimming: 0 bases; junction bases outside the gene matches: 6. This CDR3 spans 15 amino acids. Looked up from germline, CDR1 is LNHDA and CDR2 is SQIVND (reference sequence). DNA for the CDR3: TGTGCCAGTACGGACAGGAAGTATAGCAATCAGCCCCAGCATTTT. This translates into CASTDRKYSNQPQHF.

The chain joins TRBV29-1 to TRBJ1-2; TRBD1 matches 8 bases. The CDR3 totals 12 residues. V gave up 4 bases and J gave up 6 bases; unmatched junction bases: 4. Germline lookup yields CDR1 SQVTM and CDR2 ANQGSEA. As DNA, the CDR3 is TGCAGCGTTGGGACAGGGAGTAATGGCTACACCTTC. Its protein product is CSVGTGSNGYTF.

The V gene is TRBV3-1 (or the pseudogene TRBV3-2), the J gene TRBJ2-2; TRBD1 matches 9 bases. CDR3 length: 16 residues. CDR1 and CDR2 from the germline V gene are LGHDT and YNNKEL (reference sequence). After removal of 3 bases from V and 1 base from J, the junction contained 3 bases not matched to a gene. This CDR3 reads CASSQRQGVNTGELFF. As DNA, the CDR3 is TGTGCCAGCAGCCAGAGACAGGGGGTGAACACCGGGGAGCTGTTTTTT.

The J gene is TRBJ1-5, the V gene TRBV2, with D perhaps TRBD1 (6 bases). The CDR3 runs 15 residues. Germline assignment: CDR1 SNHLY and CDR2 FYNNEI. The germline V and J ends were trimmed by 5 bases and 0 bases, with 11 bases remaining between them. CDR3 DNA: TGTGCCAGCAGTCCACGGACAGATAGCAATCAGCCCCAGCATTTT. It translates to CASSPRTDSNQPQHF.

CDR3 DNA: TGTGCCAGCAGTTGGGGAGCAGGGGGCAGCGGCGAGCAGTACTTC. It yields the protein CASSWGAGGSGEQYF. This sequence joins TRBV6-6 and TRBJ2-7; TRBD1 aligns across 8 bases. Trimming took 4 bases from V and 6 from J; bases not matched to a gene: 11. The CDR3 consists of 15 residues. Germline V gives CDR1 MNHNY, CDR2 SVGAGI (reference sequence).

In DNA form, the CDR3 reads TGTGCCAGCAGTTTATCGATGGACAGACACTACGAGCAGTACTTC. Amino acid sequence: CASSLSMDRHYEQYF. The V and J genes are TRBV27 and TRBJ2-7; a possible D gene is TRBD1 (6 bases). This CDR3 is built from 15 residues. The V end was cut by 0 bases, the J end by 3 bases, with 12 bases between. Germline-derived CDR1 and CDR2 are MNHEY and SMNVEV (reference sequence).

The rearrangement links TRBV29-1 to TRBJ2-2; a weak D match, TRBD1 (5 bases). V was shortened by 7 bases and J by 5 bases, with 8 bases between the two germline ends. CDR1 SQVTM and CDR2 ANQGSEA come from the germline V gene. This CDR3 is built from 11 residues. The CDR3, as DNA: TGCAGCGGACAGAGAACCGGGGAGCTGTTTTTT. Amino acids: CSGQRTGELFF.

The sample holds one count of this clone. The V gene is TRBV5-1, the J gene TRBJ2-7; 14 nucleotides align to TRBD2. CDR3 size: 19 residues. With 4 bases clipped from V and 0 bases from J, the junction kept 12 bases outside the gene matches. Germline CDR1 reads SGHRS; CDR2 reads YFSETQ. The CDR3 sequence: CASSSGTSGGALSSYEQYF. DNA for the CDR3: TGCGCCAGCAGCAGCGGGACTAGCGGGGGCGCCTTGAGCTCCTACGAGCAGTACTTC.

The chain is built from TRBV5-8 and TRBJ2-3; 9 bases are shared with TRBD1. Germline values: CDR1 SGHTS, CDR2 YDEGEE. J lost 2 bases, V lost 4 bases, and 11 bases had no gene match. The CDR3 loop spans 17 amino acids. The CDR3 DNA reads TGTGCCAGCAGCCGACGGGACAGGGACCGTTACACAGATACGCAGTATTTT. This gives the protein CASSRRDRDRYTDTQYF. Supplemented by reference TRBV5-8 and TRBJ2-3, the full variable domain reads EAGVTQSPTHLIKTRGQQATLRCSPISGHTSVYWYQQALGLGLQFLLWYDEGEERNRGNFPPRFSGRQFPNYSSELNVNALELEDSALYLCASSRRDRDRYTDTQYFGPGTRLTVL.

The rearrangement uses TRBV19 and TRBJ1-2; D is undetermined. The CDR3 is 11 amino acids. The germline CDR1 and CDR2 sequences are LNHDA and SQIVND (reference sequence). Trimming took 7 bases from V and 4 from J, leaving 7 bases between them. CDR3 coding DNA: TGTGCCAGTACCAACAGCTATGGCTACACCTTC. Translation: CASTNSYGYTF.

This chain links TRBV14 with TRBJ2-6, with 7 nucleotides matching TRBD2. Germline lookup yields CDR1 SGHDN and CDR2 FVKESK. The CDR3 covers 17 residues. V gave up 0 bases and J gave up 4 bases; unmatched junction bases: 6. The CDR3 DNA reads as TGTGCCAGCAGCCAAGAGGGAGGGGTGGTAGGGGCCAACGTCCTGACTTTC. Its protein is CASSQEGGVVGANVLTF.

This clone has only one observation. V and J are TRBV6-5 and TRBJ1-1; D might be TRBD1 (6 bases). Trimming shortened V by 1 base and J by 4 bases, and 13 bases separated the two germline ends. The CDR3 sequence is 15 residues long. The germline V gene has CDR1 MNHEY and CDR2 SVGAGI. The CDR3 DNA reads as TGTGCCAGCAGTTACTGGGAGGGGGAGAGCACTGAAGCTTTCTTT. Protein product: CASSYWEGESTEAFF.

This clone occurred once. CDR3 sequence reads: CASKRAMNTEAFF. DNA of the CDR3: TGTGCCAGTAAGAGAGCCATGAACACTGAAGCTTTCTTT. The genes are TRBV19 and TRBJ1-1; D is unclear. V was clipped by 7 bases and J by 0 bases, with 9 bases between them. CDR1 LNHDA and CDR2 SQIVND come from the germline V gene (reference sequence). This CDR3 is built from 13 residues.

V and J are TRBV16 and TRBJ1-2; no clear D. V gave up 2 bases and J gave up 4 bases, with 5 bases separating them. CDR1 is KGHSY, CDR2 FQNENV, per germline. This CDR3 comprises 12 residues. CDR3 residues: CASSQARYGYTF. The CDR3 DNA follows: TGTGCCAGCAGCCAAGCGCGCTATGGCTACACCTTC.

V is TRBV19 and J is TRBJ1-5; 8 bases fit TRBD1. The J segment lost 0 bases and the V segment lost 8 bases, leaving 18 bases of the junction unmatched. The V gene's germline CDR1 is LNHDA and CDR2 SQIVND (reference sequence). The CDR3 contains 19 residues. CDR3 residues: CASPAPGTGRWDSNQPQHF. As DNA, the CDR3 is TGTGCCAGTCCTGCCCCCGGGACAGGACGTTGGGATAGCAATCAGCCCCAGCATTTT.

There are a few counts of this clone. The V and J genes are TRBV27 and TRBJ2-6; D possibly corresponds to TRBD1 (6 bases). The CDR3 totals 16 residues. The germline V and J ends were trimmed by 8 bases and 0 bases, with 14 bases remaining between them. Per the germline V gene, CDR1 is MNHEY and CDR2 is SMNVEV (reference sequence). The CDR3 region is CASYSGQTSGANVLTF. CDR3 nucleotide sequence: TGTGCCAGCTATTCCGGACAGACCTCTGGGGCCAACGTCCTGACTTTC.

This clone was recorded only once. V usage is TRBV5-4 and J usage is TRBJ2-1, with 7 nucleotides matching TRBD2. The CDR3 consists of 15 residues. Trimming cost V 2 bases and J 8 bases; bases outside gene matches: 10. The germline V gene encodes CDR1 SGHNT and CDR2 YYREEE (reference sequence). The CDR3 DNA reads TGTGCCAGCAGCTTAAAGCGGGGAGGTGTGGATGAGCAGTTCTTC. Protein: CASSLKRGGVDEQFF. Supplemented by reference TRBV5-4 and TRBJ2-1, the full variable domain reads ETGVTQSPTHLIKTRGQQVTLRCSSQSGHNTVSWYQQALGQGPQFIFQYYREEENGRGNFPPRFSGLQFPNYSSELNVNALELDDSALYLCASSLKRGGVDEQFFGPGTRLTVL.

This clone has more than one count but fewer than ten. This chain links TRBV7-6 with TRBJ1-3; D unclear. CDR3 length equals 15 residues. CDR1 SGHVS and CDR2 FNYEAQ come from the germline V gene. V gave up 5 bases and J gave up 0 bases, with 11 bases separating them. The CDR3 reads CASSVTPGSGNTIYF. In DNA, the CDR3 is TGTGCCAGCAGCGTTACTCCGGGCTCTGGAAACACCATATATTTT. The complete variable domain, with remaining parts taken from reference TRBV7-6 and TRBJ1-3, reads GAGVSQSPRYKVTKRGQDVALRCDPISGHVSLYWYRQALGQGPEFLTYFNYEAQQDKSGLPNDRFSAERPEGSISTLTIQRTEQRDSAMYRCASSVTPGSGNTIYFGEGSWLTVV.

The gene calls are TRBV5-1 and TRBJ1-1; no clear D. The germline V gene encodes CDR1 SGHRS and CDR2 YFSETQ. V was cut by 3 bases and J by 3 bases, with 12 bases left in between. The CDR3 runs 14 residues. The CDR3, as DNA: TGCGCCAGCAGCTCTTACAGCGGGGACACTGAAGCTTTCTTT. Residues: CASSSYSGDTEAFF.

The chain recombines TRBV3-1 (or the pseudogene TRBV3-2) with TRBJ1-5; D is uncertain. The CDR3 length is 14 residues. V lost 0 bases, J lost 0 bases, and 3 bases lay in between. From germline, CDR1 is LGHDT and CDR2 YNNKEL (reference sequence). CDR3: CASSQELSNQPQHF. The CDR3 region has the DNA TGTGCCAGCAGCCAAGAACTTAGCAATCAGCCCCAGCATTTT.

This clone was recorded a few times. Germline and junction disagree at one end, which may indicate a read error. The chain is built from TRBV19 and TRBJ2-7; 7 nucleotides line up with TRBD1. The CDR3 has 15 residues. Germline V gene lookup returns CDR1 LNHDA and CDR2 SQIVND (reference sequence). CDR3 loop: CASRIGDSSSYEQYF. The DNA of the CDR3 is TGTGCCAGTAGAATAGGGGACAGTAGCTCCTACGAGCAGTACTTC.

The chain uses TRBV7-2 and TRBJ2-2; TRBD2 matches 13 bases. Germline V CDR1 and CDR2: SGHTA, FQGNSA. Germline trimming cut 4 bases from V and 0 bases from J; bases unmatched to any gene: 5. CDR3 length equals 18 residues. The CDR3 protein is CASSYQTSGGTNTGELFF. The CDR3 DNA sequence: TGTGCCAGCAGCTATCAGACTAGCGGGGGGACGAACACCGGGGAGCTGTTTTTT. Full variable domain (remainder filled in from reference TRBV7-2 and TRBJ2-2): GAGVSQSPSNKVTEKGKDVELRCDPISGHTALYWYRQSLGQGLEFLIYFQGNSAPDKSGLPSDRFSAERTGGSVSTLTIQRTQQEDSAVYLCASSYQTSGGTNTGELFFGEGSRLTVL.

The rearrangement links TRBV5-4 to TRBJ2-7, with TRBD1 identical over 8 bases. The J segment lost 0 bases and the V segment lost 7 bases, leaving 9 bases of the junction unmatched. The V gene's germline CDR1 is SGHNT and CDR2 YYREEE (reference sequence). This CDR3 region has 15 residues. CDR3 loop: CASYSQGASSYEQYF. For the CDR3, the DNA is TGTGCCAGCTACTCTCAGGGGGCCTCCTCCTACGAGCAGTACTTC.

This clone was seen only a few times. CDR3 bases: TGTGCCAGCAGCTTACTACCGGCAGATACGCAGTATTTT. Amino acids: CASSLLPADTQYF. V is TRBV7-3 and J is TRBJ2-3; D ambiguous. Trimming removed 2 bases from V and 4 bases from J, with 7 bases in between. This CDR3 has 13 amino acids. Germline assignment: CDR1 SGHTA and CDR2 FQGTGA.

The genes are TRBV7-8 and TRBJ2-3, with a tentative D call TRBD2 (6 bases). V lost 2 bases and J 2 bases, leaving 8 bases between the germline ends. The germline V gene has CDR1 SGHVS and CDR2 FQNEAQ. The CDR3 has 14 amino acids. The CDR3 sequence is CASSLWRDTDTQYF. The CDR3, as DNA: TGTGCCAGCAGCTTATGGCGGGACACAGATACGCAGTATTTT.

The rearrangement links TRBV6-6 to TRBJ1-4; unclear D gene. V lost 6 bases and J 2 bases, leaving 16 bases between the germline ends. The CDR3 runs to 16 residues. CDR1 and CDR2 (germline): MNHNY, SVGAGI (reference sequence). The CDR3 protein is CASSRGGISTNEKLFF. DNA of the CDR3: TGTGCCAGCAGCCGAGGAGGTATCTCGACTAATGAAAAACTGTTTTTT.

This chain uses TRBV5-5 with TRBJ2-3, with a possible D match to TRBD1 (5 bases). CDR1 is SGHKS, CDR2 YYEKEE, per germline (reference sequence). V lost 3 bases to trimming and J lost 0 bases, with 14 bases between them. The CDR3 is 16 residues long. The CDR3 protein is CASSSTEYPSTDTQYF. The CDR3 DNA reads as TGTGCCAGCAGCTCGACAGAATACCCTAGCACAGATACGCAGTATTTT.